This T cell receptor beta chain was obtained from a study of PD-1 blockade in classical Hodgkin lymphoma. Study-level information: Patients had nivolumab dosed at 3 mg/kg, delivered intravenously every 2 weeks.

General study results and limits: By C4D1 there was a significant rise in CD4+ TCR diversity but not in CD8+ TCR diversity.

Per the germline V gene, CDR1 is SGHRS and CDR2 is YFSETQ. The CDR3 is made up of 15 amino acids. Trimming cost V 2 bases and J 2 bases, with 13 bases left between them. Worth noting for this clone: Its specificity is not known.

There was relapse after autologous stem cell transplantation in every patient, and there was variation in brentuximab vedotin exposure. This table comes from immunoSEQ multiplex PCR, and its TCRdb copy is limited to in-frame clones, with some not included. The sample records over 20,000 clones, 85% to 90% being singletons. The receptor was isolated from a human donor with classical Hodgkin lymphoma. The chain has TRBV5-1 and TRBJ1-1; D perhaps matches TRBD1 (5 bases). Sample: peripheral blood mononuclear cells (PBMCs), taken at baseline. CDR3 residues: CASSLQADPNTEAFF. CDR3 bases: TGCGCCAGCAGCTTACAGGCAGATCCCAACACTGAAGCTTTCTTT.